Following are 24 T cell receptor beta chains from one sample sequenced in a study of blood T cells in healthy people across ages. The use of a sample-barcoded 5' primer and a J-beta primer mix characterized a second PCR of 7 to 11 cycles. TCRdb re-called the 5' RACE reads with MiXCR, one entry per CDR3 protein. Of approximately 940,000 distinct CDR3 sequences in the sample, around 48% were seen once. Sequencing was done on a sample of blood. Receptors originate from a man aged 30 to 39 in good health.

This clonotype appeared many times. The rearrangement uses TRBV29-1 and TRBJ2-1, with 10 bases that match TRBD1. The V and J ends lost 1 base and 9 bases, in that order; junction bases with no gene match: 3. Germline CDR1 is SQVTM and CDR2 is ANQGSEA. The CDR3 consists of 13 residues. CDR3 DNA: TGCAGCGTTGAAGGGACAGGGGGGGCTGAGCAGTTCTTC. This translates into CSVEGTGGAEQFF.

V gene TRBV5-1 combines with J gene TRBJ1-2; the D gene is possibly TRBD1 (6 bases). From germline, CDR1 is SGHRS and CDR2 YFSETQ. CDR3 length: 12 amino acids. Trimming took 4 bases from V and 8 from J, leaving 12 bases between them. The CDR3 reads CASSVTGNGYTF. The CDR3 DNA is TGCGCCAGCAGCGTAACAGGGAACGGCTACACCTTC.

The count of this clonotype is one. The chain joins TRBV7-2 to TRBJ1-1, with 7 bases lining up with TRBD1. The germline CDR1 and CDR2 sequences are SGHTA and FQGNSA. V shed 4 bases and J 5 bases; nucleotides not matched to a gene: 13. This CDR3 comprises 16 residues. CDR3 residues: CASSSRIRGRGTEAFF. The DNA of the CDR3 is TGTGCCAGCAGCTCACGGATCAGGGGGAGGGGAACTGAAGCTTTCTTT.

The genes are TRBV28 and TRBJ2-1; either TRBD1 or TRBD2 may supply D (7 bases each). V dropped 7 bases and J dropped 8 bases, with 18 bases sitting between them. CDR3 length: 14 amino acids. Germline CDR1 is MDHEN and CDR2 is SYDVKM. In DNA, the CDR3 is TGTGCCAGCACAGGGGGGGGCACTATACATGAGCAGTTCTTC. This codes for CASTGGGTIHEQFF. Looking up the rest from reference TRBV28 and TRBJ2-1 gives the full variable domain: DVKVTQSSRYLVKRTGEKVFLECVQDMDHENMFWYRQDPGLGLRLIYFSYDVKMKEKGDIPEGYSVSREKKERFSLILESASTNQTSMYLCASTGGGTIHEQFFGPGTRLTVL.

The rearrangement uses TRBV20-1 and TRBJ2-7; D uncertain. The J call may not be correct, given that the DNA end is closer to TRBJ2-5. The CDR3 runs to 15 residues. Per germline, CDR1 DFQATT and CDR2 SNEGSKA (reference sequence). CDR3 amino acids: CSARHAGSSRETQYF. CDR3 DNA: TGCAGTGCTAGACACGCCGGCTCCTCAAGGGAGACCCAGTACTTC.

The gene calls are TRBV6-6 and TRBJ2-3; D could derive from TRBD1 or TRBD2 (6 bases each). The CDR3 loop spans 14 amino acids. Trimming removed 7 bases at V and 5 bases at J, with 16 bases between. In germline, CDR1 is MNHNY, CDR2 SVGAGI (reference sequence). CDR3 loop: CASTKGGFGDTQYF. DNA of the CDR3: TGTGCCAGCACGAAGGGGGGTTTCGGAGATACGCAGTATTTT.

The rearrangement joins TRBV28 to TRBJ2-7; 9 bases map to TRBD1. Trimming at V came to 7 bases and at J to 3 bases, leaving 7 bases not matched to a gene. CDR1 MDHEN and CDR2 SYDVKM come from the germline V gene. CDR3 length: 14 amino acids. CDR3 in DNA: TGTGCCAGCAAACGCCCGGGACAGGGCTACGAGCAGTACTTC. Encoded protein: CASKRPGQGYEQYF.

As to this clonotype: A much larger clone differs by one base, so this may be a read error. This sequence joins TRBV2 and TRBJ2-7, with 7 bases that match TRBD1. Germline loops: CDR1 SNHLY, CDR2 FYNNEI. The CDR3 extends over 14 amino acids. The CDR3 sequence is CASREDRTSSEQYF. The CDR3 nucleotides read TGTGCCAGCAGGGAGGACAGGACCTCCTCCGAGCAGTACTTC.

This clonotype came up a few times. The gene calls are TRBV10-3 and TRBJ2-1, with TRBD1 as a possible D gene (5 bases). The CDR3 is made up of 15 amino acids. V was cut by 3 bases and J by 1 base, with 10 bases left in between. Germline assignment: CDR1 ENHRY and CDR2 SYGVKD. CDR3 protein: CAISDPGLSYNEQFF. Written as DNA, the CDR3 is TGTGCCATCAGTGATCCAGGGCTGTCCTACAATGAGCAGTTCTTC.

The genes are TRBV5-4 and TRBJ2-1; 8 bases line up with TRBD2. Germline V lookup: CDR1 SGHNT, CDR2 YYREEE (reference sequence). The V and J ends lost 0 bases and 3 bases, in that order; junction bases with no gene match: 5. There are 16 residues in the CDR3. The CDR3 DNA is TGTGCCAGCAGCTTGGAAGGAGCGGGAGACTACAATGAGCAGTTCTTC. Protein product: CASSLEGAGDYNEQFF.

The CDR3 reads CASSPGLSFPDEKLFF. The CDR3 coding sequence is TGTGCCAGCAGCCCAGGGTTGAGTTTTCCGGATGAAAAACTGTTTTTT. V and J are TRBV7-9 and TRBJ1-4; D is perhaps TRBD1 (5 bases). V was trimmed by 5 bases and J by 6 bases, leaving 19 bases between them. The CDR3 covers 16 residues. Per the germline V gene, CDR1 is SEHNR and CDR2 is FQNEAQ (reference sequence).

This chain connects TRBV20-1 to TRBJ2-2; D is possibly TRBD2 (7 bases). This CDR3 has 15 amino acids. The germline V gene encodes CDR1 DFQATT and CDR2 SNEGSKA (reference sequence). The V gene lost 3 bases and the J gene lost 7 bases, with 18 bases spanning the gap. CDR3 amino acids: CSARGSRGGSGELFF. The CDR3 DNA reads TGCAGTGCTAGGGGATCCAGGGGAGGGAGCGGGGAGCTGTTTTTT.

This clonotype was seen just once. The rearrangement joins TRBV20-1 to TRBJ2-3; D possibly corresponds to TRBD1 (5 bases). Trimming cost V 5 bases and J 4 bases, with 10 bases left between them. This CDR3 has 12 amino acids. Germline V lookup: CDR1 DFQATT, CDR2 SNEGSKA (reference sequence). The CDR3 loop is CSAYTRADTQYF. CDR3 in DNA: TGCAGTGCTTACACCAGGGCAGATACGCAGTATTTT.

J is TRBJ2-2 and V is TRBV29-1, with TRBD1 as a possible D gene (5 bases). V lost 0 bases and J 6 bases, leaving 14 bases between the germline ends. CDR1 and CDR2 (germline): SQVTM, ANQGSEA. This CDR3 has 15 amino acids. The CDR3 loop reads CSVEEPGWGPGELFF. The CDR3 DNA follows: TGCAGCGTTGAAGAGCCAGGGTGGGGCCCCGGGGAGCTGTTTTTT.

The rearrangement links TRBV7-2 to TRBJ2-3; 11 bases are a match to TRBD2. V gave up 3 bases and J gave up 0 bases; unmatched junction bases: 2. CDR3 length: 16 residues. Germline V gives CDR1 SGHTA, CDR2 FQGNSA. CDR3 sequence (DNA): TGTGCCAGCAGCTTGACTAGCGGGATTAGCACAGATACGCAGTATTTT. Translation: CASSLTSGISTDTQYF.

This clonotype has only a few counts. The V gene is TRBV9, the J gene TRBJ2-5; 7 bases agree with TRBD2. Germline loops: CDR1 SGDLS, CDR2 YYNGEE. This CDR3 comprises 17 residues. Trimming removed 0 bases from V and 2 bases from J; junction bases left unmatched: 10. In DNA form, the CDR3 reads TGTGCCAGCAGCGTAGGTGCGGGGGTGGGGGTACAAGAGACCCAGTACTTC. Translating it yields CASSVGAGVGVQETQYF.

This clonotype appeared many times. One junction end disagrees with the germline gene, perhaps due to a read error. The chain links TRBV4-2 to TRBJ2-6; D remains ambiguous. The CDR3 is 14 residues long. CDR1 LGHNA and CDR2 YNFKEQ come from the germline V gene. CDR3 DNA sequence: TGCGCCAGCAGCCAAGTCTCTGGGGCCAACGTCCTGACTTTC. Its translation is CASSQVSGANVLTF.

The chain couples TRBV5-5 to TRBJ2-7; D call uncertain. The CDR3 covers 12 residues. Germline-derived CDR1 and CDR2 are SGHKS and YYEKEE (reference sequence). The germline V and J ends were trimmed by 4 bases and 7 bases, with 12 bases remaining between them. CDR3 sequence: CASSLPLREQYF. CDR3 coding DNA: TGTGCCAGCAGCCTACCCCTACGGGAGCAGTACTTC.

This clonotype was detected only a few times. The chain carries TRBV2 and TRBJ2-4, with unresolved D. This CDR3 is 13 amino acids long. Trimming took 2 bases from V and 6 from J, leaving 8 bases between them. Germline-derived CDR1 and CDR2 are SNHLY and FYNNEI. CDR3 amino acids: CASSEIVRNIQYF. The DNA of the CDR3 is TGTGCCAGCAGTGAAATCGTTAGAAACATTCAGTACTTC.

This clonotype was seen a handful of times. This chain uses TRBV2 with TRBJ2-6, with TRBD1 as a possible D gene (5 bases). V was trimmed by 6 bases and J by 0 bases, leaving 15 bases between them. Germline values: CDR1 SNHLY, CDR2 FYNNEI. The CDR3 length is 17 residues. The CDR3 reads CASRPGWANSGANVLTF. The CDR3 DNA reads TGTGCCAGCAGACCAGGGTGGGCGAACTCTGGGGCCAACGTCCTGACTTTC.

This clonotype was seen repeatedly, ten times or more. This chain links TRBV4-1 with TRBJ2-7; no clear D gene. From germline, CDR1 is MGHRA and CDR2 YSYEKL. The CDR3 has 13 residues. V was pared by 1 base and J by 4 bases, with 8 bases between. The CDR3, as DNA: TGCGCCAGCAGCCAAGGAGCTGGGTACGAGCAGTACTTC. Protein product: CASSQGAGYEQYF.

In its sample, this clonotype was seen many times. This sequence joins TRBV11-2 and TRBJ2-3; the match to TRBD2 covers 7 bases. Germline-derived CDR1 and CDR2 are SGHAT and FQNNGV. V lost 1 base and J lost 0; bases outside the gene matches: 19. This CDR3 has 21 amino acids. CDR3 sequence: CASSLVGTISRPVVSTDTQYF. The CDR3 DNA reads TGTGCCAGCAGCTTAGTTGGGACTATTAGTCGTCCAGTCGTTAGCACAGATACGCAGTATTTT.

The chain recombines TRBV20-1 with TRBJ1-5; 8 positions match TRBD1. V dropped 8 bases and J dropped 6; count of bases not matched to a gene: 12. The CDR3 loop spans 14 amino acids. The germline V gene encodes CDR1 DFQATT and CDR2 SNEGSKA (reference sequence). For the CDR3, the DNA is TGCAGTACTAATGACAGGGGTGAAAGTCAGCCCCAGCATTTT. It translates to CSTNDRGESQPQHF.

This clonotype appeared a few times. The genes are TRBV5-1 and TRBJ2-7; D not certain. The V end lost 4 bases, the J end lost 2 bases, and 10 bases lay between the germline ends. The CDR3 is 13 residues long. CDR1 and CDR2 (germline): SGHRS, YFSETQ. The CDR3, as DNA: TGCGCCAGCAGCCCCCCCAGTACCTACGAGCAGTACTTC. Translated, it gives CASSPPSTYEQYF.